Listed below are T cell receptor beta chains from one sample, sequenced in a study of blood T cell repertoires in COVID-19. Method: immunoSEQ multiplex PCR; TCRdb's copy keeps in-frame clones and lacks some. There are some 300,000 clones in the sample; 90% occur only once, and over 5.5% lies in the top ten. Sequenced: peripheral blood. Every receptor here comes from a woman aged 45-65 years with COVID-19, enrolled during active disease. Both conserved end residues are part of each CDR3. A D gene is named only where the DNA matches it firmly. The listing skips clone size in some rows; elsewhere it reads once, few, many or a size class.

CDR3 DNA: TGTGCCAGCGTAGTCCTACAGGGACGGACTGAAGCTTTCTTT
CDR3 protein: CASVVLQGRTEAFF
CDR3 length: 14
V gene: TRBV5-5
D gene: -
J gene: TRBJ1-1
clone size: -

CDR3 DNA: TGCGCCAGCAGCTTGGCCGCAGGGGACCAAGAGACCCAGTACTTC
CDR3 protein: CASSLAAGDQETQYF
CDR3 length: 15
V gene: TRBV5-1
D gene: -
J gene: TRBJ2-5
clone size: -

CDR3 DNA: TGTGCCAGCTCGCGAAACGTGGTGGGGGCAGCTAATGAAAAACTGTTTTTT
CDR3 protein: CASSRNVVGAANEKLFF
CDR3 length: 17
V gene: TRBV18
D gene: -
J gene: TRBJ1-4
clone size: -

CDR3 DNA: TGCGCCAGCAGCCCAGTGGGGCCCACAGATACGCAGTATTTT
CDR3 protein: CASSPVGPTDTQYF
CDR3 length: 14
V gene: TRBV4-3
D gene: -
J gene: TRBJ2-3
clone size: -

CDR3 DNA: TGTGCCAGCAGTTTATGGGACAGGCTAGCCAAAAACATTCAGTACTTC
CDR3 protein: CASSLWDRLAKNIQYF
CDR3 length: 16
V gene: TRBV28
D gene: TRBD1
J gene: TRBJ2-4
clone size: -

CDR3 DNA: TGTGCCAGCAGTTTGGGATCCGGAGGGGCGCAGTATTTT
CDR3 protein: CASSLGSGGAQYF
CDR3 length: 13
V gene: TRBV12-3/TRBV12-4
D gene: -
J gene: TRBJ2-3
clone size: -

CDR3 DNA: TGTGCCAGTTGGGACAGGGGCAACTATGGCTACACCTTC
CDR3 protein: CASWDRGNYGYTF
CDR3 length: 13
V gene: TRBV27
D gene: TRBD1
J gene: TRBJ1-2
clone size: -

CDR3 DNA: TGCGCCAGCAGCTGGGCAGGCGGGAGAATCGATGAGCAGTTCTTC
CDR3 protein: CASSWAGGRIDEQFF
CDR3 length: 15
V gene: TRBV5-1
D gene: TRBD2
J gene: TRBJ2-1
clone size: once

CDR3 DNA: TGTGCCAGCAGCCGGGGGGTCCCGACCGGGGAGACCCAGTACTTC
CDR3 protein: CASSRGVPTGETQYF
CDR3 length: 15
V gene: TRBV4-2
D gene: -
J gene: TRBJ2-5
clone size: -

CDR3 DNA: TGTGCCAGCAGTGGTCAGGGAGGGAATCAGCCCCAGCATTTT
CDR3 protein: CASSGQGGNQPQHF
CDR3 length: 14
V gene: TRBV2
D gene: -
J gene: TRBJ1-5
clone size: -

CDR3 DNA: TGTGCCAGCAGCGTAGAAGGCACAGGGCGCTACACCTTC
CDR3 protein: CASSVEGTGRYTF
CDR3 length: 13
V gene: TRBV9
D gene: -
J gene: TRBJ1-2
clone size: -

CDR3 DNA: TGTGCCATCAGGGGAGGAAATTCACCCCTCCACTTT
CDR3 protein: CAIRGGNSPLHF
CDR3 length: 12
V gene: TRBV10-3
D gene: -
J gene: TRBJ1-6
clone size: -

CDR3 DNA: TGCGCCAGCAGCGAAGGACAGACAAACAATCAGCCCCAGCATTTT
CDR3 protein: CASSEGQTNNQPQHF
CDR3 length: 15
V gene: TRBV10-2
D gene: -
J gene: TRBJ1-5
clone size: -

CDR3 DNA: TGCAGCGTCTACCGGGGAGGAGGCTATGGCTACACCTTC
CDR3 protein: CSVYRGGGYGYTF
CDR3 length: 13
V gene: TRBV29-1
D gene: -
J gene: TRBJ1-2
clone size: -

CDR3 DNA: TGTGCCAGCAACTCGCTGACAGGGCAGCGAGCAACTAATGAAAAACTGTTTTTT
CDR3 protein: CASNSLTGQRATNEKLFF
CDR3 length: 18
V gene: TRBV7-9
D gene: TRBD1
J gene: TRBJ1-4
clone size: -

CDR3 DNA: TGCGCCAGCAGCTTGACTAGCGGGGACCAAGAGACCCAGTACTTC
CDR3 protein: CASSLTSGDQETQYF
CDR3 length: 15
V gene: TRBV5-1
D gene: TRBD2
J gene: TRBJ2-5
clone size: -

CDR3 DNA: TGTGCCAGCAGCTTAGACAGGGTTGGTGGCTACACCTTC
CDR3 protein: CASSLDRVGGYTF
CDR3 length: 13
V gene: TRBV9
D gene: TRBD1
J gene: TRBJ1-2
clone size: -

CDR3 DNA: TGTGCCAGCAGCTCACTCGGGTTAGGTTACCAAGAGACCCAGTACTTC
CDR3 protein: CASSSLGLGYQETQYF
CDR3 length: 16
V gene: TRBV7-6
D gene: -
J gene: TRBJ2-5
clone size: -

CDR3 DNA: TGTGCCAGCTCACTCCAGATCTCTGGGGCCAACGTCCTGACTTTC
CDR3 protein: CASSLQISGANVLTF
CDR3 length: 15
V gene: TRBV18
D gene: -
J gene: TRBJ2-6
clone size: -

CDR3 DNA: TGTGCCAGCAGTGATCGGCCTAGCGGGAGTGAGGAGACCCAGTACTTC
CDR3 protein: CASSDRPSGSEETQYF
CDR3 length: 16
V gene: TRBV2
D gene: TRBD2
J gene: TRBJ2-5
clone size: -

CDR3 DNA: TGTGCCAGCAGCTTAGCTCAGGCTCCAGAAGCAGATACGCAGTATTTT
CDR3 protein: CASSLAQAPEADTQYF
CDR3 length: 16
V gene: TRBV7-2
D gene: -
J gene: TRBJ2-3
clone size: -

CDR3 DNA: TGTGCCAGCACCGGGGACAGGGACAATCAGCCCCAGCATTTT
CDR3 protein: CASTGDRDNQPQHF
CDR3 length: 14
V gene: TRBV6-6
D gene: TRBD1
J gene: TRBJ1-5
clone size: -

CDR3 DNA: TGTGCCAGTAGTGTGGGACTAGCGGGAGTAATCGCCGGGGAGCTGTTTTTT
CDR3 protein: CASSVGLAGVIAGELFF
CDR3 length: 17
V gene: TRBV19
D gene: TRBD2
J gene: TRBJ2-2
clone size: -